These T cell receptor beta chains were read from a single sample in a study of T cell responses to AZD1222 COVID-19 vaccine. The table came from immunoSEQ multiplex PCR; TCRdb's copy has only in-frame clones and leaves some out. The sample records roughly 150,000 clones, approximately 90% being singletons. The sequences come from peripheral blood, collected 28 days after the second AZD1222 dose. The receptors derive from an adult who received the AZD1222 COVID-19 vaccine. CDR3s include the opening cysteine and the closing phenylalanine or tryptophan. A D gene is named only where the DNA matches it firmly. The size entry is marked missing in some rows and otherwise reads once, few, many or a size class.

j_gene: TRBJ2-1
abundance: .
d_gene: .
v_gene: TRBV14
CDR3aa: CASSQGWRGRTGNEQFF
CDR3nt: TGTGCCAGCAGCCAAGGATGGCGGGGCCGTACCGGCAATGAGCAGTTCTTC

j_gene: TRBJ2-3
abundance: .
d_gene: TRBD2
v_gene: TRBV5-4
CDR3aa: CASSLAPSERGSDTQYF
CDR3nt: TGTGCCAGCAGCTTAGCCCCCTCAGAGCGGGGGTCAGATACGCAGTATTTT

j_gene: TRBJ2-3
abundance: .
d_gene: TRBD2
v_gene: TRBV19
CDR3aa: CASSTPPGRGASTDTQYF
CDR3nt: TGTGCCAGTAGTACCCCACCGGGGCGGGGGGCCTCCACAGATACGCAGTATTTT

j_gene: TRBJ2-2
abundance: once
d_gene: .
v_gene: TRBV4-2
CDR3aa: CASSQDKVVSGGGELFF
CDR3nt: TGTGCCAGCAGCCAAGATAAGGTGGTTAGCGGAGGCGGGGAGCTGTTTTTT

j_gene: TRBJ2-1
abundance: .
d_gene: .
v_gene: TRBV12-1
CDR3aa: CASSLGHQSYNEQFF
CDR3nt: TGTGCCAGCAGCTTGGGACATCAATCCTACAATGAGCAGTTCTTC

j_gene: TRBJ2-7
abundance: .
d_gene: .
v_gene: TRBV27
CDR3aa: CASSLTGPYEQYF
CDR3nt: TGTGCCAGCAGCCTGACAGGCCCTTACGAGCAGTACTTC

j_gene: TRBJ1-1
abundance: few
d_gene: .
v_gene: TRBV7-9
CDR3aa: CASSPQAGGGRTEAFF
CDR3nt: TGTGCCAGCAGCCCCCAGGCGGGGGGCGGGCGCACTGAAGCTTTCTTT

j_gene: TRBJ1-2
abundance: .
d_gene: TRBD1
v_gene: TRBV2
CDR3aa: CASSGQGGYGYTF
CDR3nt: TGTGCCAGCAGCGGACAGGGGGGCTATGGCTACACCTTC

j_gene: TRBJ2-1
abundance: .
d_gene: TRBD2
v_gene: TRBV2
CDR3aa: CASSQVAGDYNEQFF
CDR3nt: TGTGCCAGCAGTCAGGTAGCGGGGGACTACAATGAGCAGTTCTTC

j_gene: TRBJ2-2
abundance: .
d_gene: .
v_gene: TRBV11-2
CDR3aa: CASSLRQGGTTGELFF
CDR3nt: TGTGCCAGCAGCTTACGACAAGGAGGGACCACCGGGGAGCTGTTTTTT

j_gene: TRBJ1-1
abundance: .
d_gene: .
v_gene: TRBV18
CDR3aa: CASSNEGAEAFF
CDR3nt: TGTGCCAGCTCCAACGAGGGGGCTGAAGCTTTCTTT

j_gene: TRBJ2-1
abundance: .
d_gene: TRBD2
v_gene: TRBV4-3
CDR3aa: CASSQEPAGALAYNEQFF
CDR3nt: TGCGCCAGCAGCCAAGAGCCAGCGGGGGCCCTCGCCTACAATGAGCAGTTCTTC

j_gene: TRBJ2-1
abundance: .
d_gene: TRBD1
v_gene: TRBV28
CDR3aa: CASTRGPYNEQFF
CDR3nt: TGTGCCAGCACCAGGGGGCCCTACAATGAGCAGTTCTTC

j_gene: TRBJ1-1
abundance: .
d_gene: .
v_gene: TRBV5-1
CDR3aa: CASSLSGRGAFF
CDR3nt: TGCGCCAGCAGCTTGTCCGGGCGGGGAGCTTTCTTT

j_gene: TRBJ1-5
abundance: .
d_gene: .
v_gene: TRBV7-9
CDR3aa: CASSQIRGSNQPQHF
CDR3nt: TGTGCCAGCAGCCAAATTAGGGGGAGCAATCAGCCCCAGCATTTT

j_gene: TRBJ2-6
abundance: .
d_gene: TRBD1
v_gene: TRBV7-2
CDR3aa: CASSAGGAANVLTF
CDR3nt: TGTGCCAGCAGCGCAGGGGGCGCGGCCAACGTCCTGACTTTC

j_gene: TRBJ2-1
abundance: .
d_gene: TRBD2
v_gene: TRBV7-7
CDR3aa: CASRQDGLASYNEQFF
CDR3nt: TGTGCCAGCAGACAGGACGGACTAGCGTCCTACAATGAGCAGTTCTTC

j_gene: TRBJ1-4
abundance: .
d_gene: .
v_gene: TRBV5-6
CDR3aa: CASSPTGVPTNEKLFF
CDR3nt: TGTGCCAGCAGCCCGACAGGAGTGCCGACTAATGAAAAACTGTTTTTT

j_gene: TRBJ2-7
abundance: .
d_gene: .
v_gene: TRBV7-9
CDR3aa: CASSPTSVGNEQYF
CDR3nt: TGTGCCAGCAGCCCAACATCGGTTGGCAACGAGCAGTACTTC

j_gene: TRBJ2-6
abundance: .
d_gene: .
v_gene: TRBV5-5
CDR3aa: CASRLWGVNVLTF
CDR3nt: TGTGCCAGCCGCTTATGGGGTGTCAACGTCCTGACTTTC

j_gene: TRBJ1-5
abundance: .
d_gene: .
v_gene: TRBV19
CDR3aa: CASSLPYQPQHF
CDR3nt: TGTGCCAGTAGTCTACCGTATCAGCCCCAGCATTTT

j_gene: TRBJ2-2
abundance: .
d_gene: .
v_gene: TRBV7-8
CDR3aa: CASSPGRTGTRRRELFF
CDR3nt: TGTGCCAGCAGCCCGGGGAGAACCGGGACCCGCCGGCGGGAGCTGTTTTTT

j_gene: TRBJ1-1
abundance: .
d_gene: TRBD1
v_gene: TRBV5-1
CDR3aa: CASKVTGQGAAEAFF
CDR3nt: TGCGCCAGCAAAGTCACGGGACAGGGGGCCGCTGAAGCTTTCTTT

j_gene: TRBJ1-4
abundance: few
d_gene: TRBD1
v_gene: TRBV5-1
CDR3aa: CASSPTGSGVEKLFF
CDR3nt: TGCGCCAGCAGCCCGACAGGGAGCGGTGTCGAAAAACTGTTTTTT

j_gene: TRBJ1-2
abundance: .
d_gene: .
v_gene: TRBV20-1
CDR3aa: CSADPPGYTF
CDR3nt: TGCAGTGCGGACCCTCCGGGCTACACCTTC

j_gene: TRBJ1-1
abundance: .
d_gene: .
v_gene: TRBV5-8
CDR3aa: CASSFGTLNTEAFF
CDR3nt: TGTGCCAGCAGTTTTGGGACACTCAACACTGAAGCTTTCTTT

j_gene: TRBJ2-7
abundance: once
d_gene: .
v_gene: TRBV5-6
CDR3aa: CASSSTLEGAYEQYF
CDR3nt: TGTGCCAGCAGCTCGACGCTAGAAGGTGCCTACGAGCAGTACTTC

j_gene: TRBJ2-7
abundance: .
d_gene: TRBD2
v_gene: TRBV7-2
CDR3aa: CASSLSSGGSYEQYF
CDR3nt: TGTGCCAGCAGCCTCTCTAGCGGGGGCTCCTACGAGCAGTACTTC

j_gene: TRBJ1-2
abundance: .
d_gene: TRBD1
v_gene: TRBV5-1
CDR3aa: CASSYGQEGGYTF
CDR3nt: TGCGCCAGCAGCTACGGACAGGAGGGCGGCTACACCTTC

j_gene: TRBJ2-7
abundance: .
d_gene: .
v_gene: TRBV9
CDR3aa: CASSGGGYEQYF
CDR3nt: TGTGCCAGCAGCGGAGGGGGCTACGAGCAGTACTTC

j_gene: TRBJ1-5
abundance: .
d_gene: .
v_gene: TRBV2
CDR3aa: CASRGYRGNQPQHF
CDR3nt: TGTGCCAGCAGGGGATACAGGGGCAATCAGCCCCAGCATTTT

j_gene: TRBJ1-1
abundance: .
d_gene: .
v_gene: TRBV12-3/TRBV12-4
CDR3aa: CASSLTGVTEAFF
CDR3nt: TGTGCCAGCAGTTTGACCGGCGTTACTGAAGCTTTCTTT

j_gene: TRBJ1-3
abundance: once
d_gene: .
v_gene: TRBV7-8
CDR3aa: CASSSLPSQGSSGNTIYF
CDR3nt: TGTGCCAGCAGCTCTTTACCGAGTCAGGGGAGCTCTGGAAACACCATATATTTT

j_gene: TRBJ1-1
abundance: .
d_gene: .
v_gene: TRBV19
CDR3aa: CASSIGHSEAFF
CDR3nt: TGTGCCAGTAGTATTGGCCACTCCGAAGCTTTCTTT

j_gene: TRBJ2-7
abundance: once
d_gene: TRBD1
v_gene: TRBV19
CDR3aa: CASSRRTGGGYEQYF
CDR3nt: TGTGCCAGTTCCCGGAGGACAGGGGGCGGCTACGAGCAGTACTTC

j_gene: TRBJ2-3
abundance: .
d_gene: TRBD2
v_gene: TRBV3-1/TRBV3-2
CDR3aa: CASLGRGYTQYF
CDR3nt: TGTGCCAGCCTTGGGAGGGGCTATACGCAGTATTTT

j_gene: TRBJ1-5
abundance: .
d_gene: .
v_gene: TRBV4-1
CDR3aa: CASSQEELGSYQPQHF
CDR3nt: TGCGCCAGCAGCCAAGAAGAATTAGGGAGTTATCAGCCCCAGCATTTT

j_gene: TRBJ1-2
abundance: .
d_gene: .
v_gene: TRBV27
CDR3aa: CASSPLDSYGYTF
CDR3nt: TGTGCCAGCAGTCCCTTAGACAGCTATGGCTACACCTTC

j_gene: TRBJ1-2
abundance: .
d_gene: .
v_gene: TRBV15
CDR3aa: CATSRHPGGHGYTF
CDR3nt: TGTGCCACCAGCCGACACCCGGGTGGACATGGCTACACCTTC

j_gene: TRBJ2-3
abundance: few
d_gene: TRBD1
v_gene: TRBV7-8
CDR3aa: CASSFRDRGQYF
CDR3nt: TGTGCCAGCAGCTTCCGGGACAGGGGGCAGTATTTT

j_gene: TRBJ1-5
abundance: .
d_gene: .
v_gene: TRBV18
CDR3aa: CASSPDGFQPQHF
CDR3nt: TGTGCCAGCTCACCAGATGGATTTCAGCCCCAGCATTTT

j_gene: TRBJ2-1
abundance: once
d_gene: .
v_gene: TRBV6-5
CDR3aa: CASRVLNSRNEQFF
CDR3nt: TGTGCCAGCAGGGTACTCAACTCTCGGAATGAGCAGTTCTTC

j_gene: TRBJ2-3
abundance: .
d_gene: .
v_gene: TRBV3-1/TRBV3-2
CDR3aa: CASSPGTTTDTQYF
CDR3nt: TGTGCCAGCAGTCCCGGGACGACTACAGATACGCAGTATTTT

j_gene: TRBJ1-2
abundance: few
d_gene: .
v_gene: TRBV5-6
CDR3aa: CASSLWAYTNYGYTF
CDR3nt: TGTGCCAGCAGCTTGTGGGCCTATACGAACTATGGCTACACCTTC

j_gene: TRBJ1-6
abundance: .
d_gene: .
v_gene: TRBV9
CDR3aa: CASSVDSGWGRSPLHF
CDR3nt: TGTGCCAGCAGCGTAGATTCAGGGTGGGGCCGATCACCCCTCCACTTT

j_gene: TRBJ2-7
abundance: .
d_gene: TRBD2
v_gene: TRBV7-6
CDR3aa: CASSFERGYEQYF
CDR3nt: TGTGCCAGCAGCTTTGAGCGGGGGTACGAGCAGTACTTC

j_gene: TRBJ2-3
abundance: few
d_gene: TRBD1
v_gene: TRBV19
CDR3aa: CASLPAGQGSTDTQYF
CDR3nt: TGTGCCAGCCTCCCCGCAGGACAGGGGAGCACAGATACGCAGTATTTT

j_gene: TRBJ1-3
abundance: once
d_gene: .
v_gene: TRBV3-1/TRBV3-2
CDR3aa: CASSPIVGNTIYF
CDR3nt: TGTGCCAGCAGTCCTATTGTTGGAAACACCATATATTTT

j_gene: TRBJ2-7
abundance: .
d_gene: .
v_gene: TRBV7-9
CDR3aa: CASSPGLTYEQYF
CDR3nt: TGTGCCAGCAGCCCCGGGTTAACCTACGAGCAGTACTTC

j_gene: TRBJ1-6
abundance: few
d_gene: .
v_gene: TRBV19
CDR3aa: CASRTGHYNSPLHF
CDR3nt: TGTGCCAGTAGAACGGGACACTATAATTCACCCCTCCACTTT

j_gene: TRBJ1-2
abundance: .
d_gene: .
v_gene: TRBV11-2
CDR3aa: CASSLDLDGNYGYTF
CDR3nt: TGTGCCAGCAGCTTAGATCTTGACGGTAACTATGGCTACACCTTC

j_gene: TRBJ1-4
abundance: .
d_gene: .
v_gene: TRBV18
CDR3aa: CASSPSVPGGLNEKLFF
CDR3nt: TGTGCCAGCTCACCATCCGTTCCGGGGGGGCTTAATGAAAAACTGTTTTTT

j_gene: TRBJ2-7
abundance: few
d_gene: .
v_gene: TRBV6-2/TRBV6-3
CDR3aa: CASSFRDTSYEQYF
CDR3nt: TGTGCCAGCAGTTTCCGGGACACCTCCTACGAGCAGTACTTC

j_gene: TRBJ1-5
abundance: .
d_gene: .
v_gene: TRBV6-2/TRBV6-3
CDR3aa: CASSYSGSRSNQPQHF
CDR3nt: TGTGCCAGCAGTTACTCCGGTTCACGTAGCAATCAGCCCCAGCATTTT

j_gene: TRBJ2-6
abundance: .
d_gene: .
v_gene: TRBV5-4
CDR3aa: CASNVQRSGANVLTF
CDR3nt: TGTGCCAGCAACGTACAGCGATCTGGGGCCAACGTCCTGACTTTC

j_gene: TRBJ2-7
abundance: .
d_gene: .
v_gene: TRBV9
CDR3aa: CASSVAGQGYEQYF
CDR3nt: TGTGCCAGCAGCGTAGCTGGGCAGGGCTACGAGCAGTACTTC

j_gene: TRBJ1-1
abundance: .
d_gene: .
v_gene: TRBV3-1/TRBV3-2
CDR3aa: CASSNHQGYFLNTEAFF
CDR3nt: TGTGCCAGCAGCAATCACCAGGGGTACTTTTTGAACACTGAAGCTTTCTTT

j_gene: TRBJ1-3
abundance: .
d_gene: .
v_gene: TRBV13
CDR3aa: CASGVDTVSGNTIYF
CDR3nt: TGTGCCAGCGGGGTCGACACTGTCTCTGGAAACACCATATATTTT